These 21 T cell receptor beta chains were all obtained from the same sample, sequenced in a study of control samples from healthy donors and cancer patients (TCRdb year 2020). The library relied on the immunoSEQ multiplex PCR assay. Not all clones reach the TCRdb copy of this immuneACCESS table, which keeps in-frame sequences only. Checked studies attribute under half of the gap to unresolved V genes and leave the rest unexplained. The sample yields 130,000 or so clones; 85% to 90% were counted once. Together, the top ten hold about 7.9% of the sample. The sample comprised PBMCs. The receptors here all came from a man aged 50-59 years with head and neck cancer.

V and J are TRBV5-1 and TRBJ1-5; tentative D call: TRBD1 (6 bases). The CDR3 contains 15 residues. Between the trimmed V and J ends, which lost 3 bases and 2 bases, there was a span of 12 bases. Germline V CDR1 and CDR2: SGHRS, YFSETQ. The CDR3 DNA reads as TGCGCCAGCAGCTCTGGACAGTTCGGCAATCAGCCCCAGCATTTT. Its translation is CASSSGQFGNQPQHF.

This chain links TRBV24-1 with TRBJ2-3; 8 bases align to TRBD2. CDR3 length: 15 amino acids. Trimming removed 9 bases from V and 4 bases from J; junction bases left unmatched: 11. The germline CDR1 and CDR2 sequences are KGHDR and SFDVKD. In DNA, the CDR3 is TGTGCCACCTCCGCTCCGGGACTAGTAGCAGATACGCAGTATTTT. This encodes CATSAPGLVADTQYF.

The chain recombines TRBV4-1 with TRBJ2-3; 7 bases are shared with TRBD1. V was pared by 4 bases and J by 4 bases, with 5 bases of the junction left unmatched. CDR1 is MGHRA and CDR2 is YSYEKL in the germline V gene. The CDR3 spans 14 residues. The chain's CDR3 is CASSLTGAPDTQYF. Written as DNA, the CDR3 is TGCGCCAGCAGCCTAACAGGGGCCCCAGATACGCAGTATTTT.

J is TRBJ1-4 and V is TRBV30, with D perhaps TRBD1 (5 bases). CDR3 length: 17 amino acids. Germline V lookup: CDR1 GTSNPN, CDR2 SVGIG (reference sequence). Trimming stripped 2 bases from V and 8 bases from J, with 24 bases between. CDR3 protein: CAWSLGLIRGGTEKLFF. In DNA, the CDR3 is TGTGCCTGGAGTTTAGGGTTAATACGCGGGGGAACAGAAAAACTGTTTTTT.

The V call is TRBV5-1, the J call TRBJ1-4, with a possible D match to TRBD1 (5 bases). V gave up 0 bases and J gave up 4 bases, with 13 bases separating them. The CDR3 has 16 residues. Germline loops: CDR1 SGHRS, CDR2 YFSETQ. CDR3 sequence reads: CASSLAGGAYNEKLFF. The CDR3 region has the DNA TGCGCCAGCAGCTTGGCCGGAGGGGCTTATAATGAAAAACTGTTTTTT.

The rearrangement links TRBV18 to TRBJ2-1; D gene unclear. Germline V gene data show CDR1 as KGHSH and CDR2 as LQKENI. V lost 5 bases and J 7 bases, leaving 18 bases between the germline ends. The CDR3 has 15 amino acids. The CDR3 reads CASSGLRRIGNEQFF. The CDR3 DNA is TGTGCCAGCTCAGGGCTAAGGCGAATCGGGAATGAGCAGTTCTTC. Looking up the rest from reference TRBV18 and TRBJ2-1 gives the full variable domain: NAGVMQNPRHLVRRRGQEARLRCSPMKGHSHVYWYRQLPEEGLKFMVYLQKENIIDESGMPKERFSAEFPKEGPSILRIQQVVRGDSAAYFCASSGLRRIGNEQFFGPGTRLTVL.

This clone was observed a handful of times. The genes are TRBV6-5 and TRBJ2-7; D is tentatively TRBD1 or TRBD2 (5 bases each). CDR3 length: 14 amino acids. Germline assignment: CDR1 MNHEY and CDR2 SVGAGI. V shed 2 bases and J shed 0 bases, with 8 bases lying between them. CDR3 coding DNA: TGTGCCAGCAGTTACGCAGGGAGCTCCTACGAGCAGTACTTC. It yields the protein CASSYAGSSYEQYF.

The gene calls are TRBV13 and TRBJ2-7; TRBD2 aligns across 14 bases. This CDR3 is 14 amino acids long. CDR1 is PRHDT and CDR2 is FYEKMQ in the germline V gene (reference sequence). J gave up 6 bases and V 5 bases, and 3 bases lay outside the gene matches. The CDR3 spells CASSLGLAGVEQYF. CDR3 DNA: TGTGCCAGCAGCCTGGGACTAGCGGGAGTCGAGCAGTACTTC.

This clone was observed a single time. This chain links TRBV6-6 with TRBJ2-3; TRBD2 aligns across 13 bases. V lost 5 bases and J lost 6; bases outside the gene matches: 14. CDR1 and CDR2 from the germline V gene are MNHNY and SVGAGI (reference sequence). The CDR3 is 18 amino acids. The chain's CDR3 is CASSQPAGLAGDRDTQYF. The CDR3 DNA follows: TGTGCCAGCAGTCAGCCGGCCGGACTAGCGGGGGACAGGGATACGCAGTATTTT.

This rearrangement joins TRBV9 to TRBJ1-1; no definite D call. Germline CDR1 reads SGDLS; CDR2 reads YYNGEE. Trimming pared 0 bases from V and 5 bases from J, leaving 8 bases between. CDR3 length: 13 amino acids. The CDR3 loop reads CASSVEDQTEAFF. CDR3 nucleotides: TGTGCCAGCAGCGTAGAAGATCAAACTGAAGCTTTCTTT.

The rearrangement joins TRBV7-9 to TRBJ2-5; no clear D gene. Trimming cost V 7 bases and J 1 base, with 16 bases left between them. Germline V gives CDR1 SEHNR, CDR2 FQNEAQ (reference sequence). The CDR3 sequence is 15 residues long. In DNA, the CDR3 is TGTGCCAGCAAGCCCGTCTGGCAGGTCCAAGAGACCCAGTACTTC. Translating it yields CASKPVWQVQETQYF.

This clone appeared a single time. The chain couples TRBV7-2 to TRBJ1-5, with TRBD1 matching over 8 bases. The CDR3 length is 13 residues. After removal of 5 bases from V and 7 bases from J, the junction contained 4 bases not matched to a gene. Per germline, CDR1 SGHTA and CDR2 FQGNSA. The CDR3 sequence: CASSTGQGQPQHF. The CDR3 DNA is TGTGCCAGCAGCACAGGACAGGGCCAGCCCCAGCATTTT.

This clone was detected only once. This rearrangement joins TRBV2 to TRBJ2-7; TRBD2 aligns across 7 bases. CDR1 and CDR2 from the germline V gene are SNHLY and FYNNEI. The CDR3 has 12 residues. The ends lost 6 bases at V and 4 bases at J; junction bases unmatched: 3. The CDR3 nucleotides are TGTGCCAGCAGGGCTAGCGGATACGAGCAGTACTTC. Translating gives CASRASGYEQYF. Combining the CDR3 with reference TRBV2 and TRBJ2-7 gives the whole variable domain EPEVTQTPSHQVTQMGQEVILRCVPISNHLYFYWYRQILGQKVEFLVSFYNNEISEKSEIFDDQFSVERPDGSNFTLKIRSTKLEDSAMYFCASRASGYEQYFGPGTRLTVT.

Only one count was recorded for this clone. Other DNA sequences in the same sample also yield this CDR3. The CDR3 DNA sequence: TGCGCCAGCAGCCGCGACAGGGGTTCCTACAATGAGCAGTTCTTC. As protein: CASSRDRGSYNEQFF. The chain combines TRBV5-1 with TRBJ2-1; 8 bases are shared with TRBD1. J lost 1 base, V lost 4 bases, and 4 bases had no gene match. Germline loops: CDR1 SGHRS, CDR2 YFSETQ. This CDR3 has 15 amino acids.

This clone is judged medium-sized. The chain employs TRBV29-1 and TRBJ2-1, with D possibly TRBD2 on 6 matching bases. This CDR3 contains 14 residues. CDR1 is SQVTM, CDR2 ANQGSEA, per germline. V was shortened by 2 bases and J by 0 bases, with 8 bases between the two germline ends. The CDR3 reads CSVERDSSYNEQFF. CDR3 in DNA: TGCAGCGTTGAAAGGGACTCCTCCTACAATGAGCAGTTCTTC.

J is TRBJ1-5 and V is TRBV19, with D perhaps TRBD1 (6 bases). Germline V lookup: CDR1 LNHDA, CDR2 SQIVND (reference sequence). V was cut by 7 bases and J by 3 bases, with 22 bases left in between. There are 17 residues in the CDR3. This CDR3 reads CASKGRDKDSLNQPQHF. As DNA, the CDR3 is TGTGCCAGTAAAGGTAGGGATAAGGACAGCCTCAATCAGCCCCAGCATTTT.

The chain links TRBV5-8 to TRBJ2-7, with TRBD2 matching 8 bases. This CDR3 has 14 amino acids. Germline assignment: CDR1 SGHTS and CDR2 YDEGEE. Trimming at V came to 3 bases and at J to 4 bases, leaving 6 bases not matched to a gene. CDR3 bases: TGTGCCAGCAGCTGGTTCGCGGGGGGTTACGAGCAGTACTTC. The encoded protein is CASSWFAGGYEQYF.

The chain has TRBV18 and TRBJ2-5, with D tentatively TRBD1 or TRBD2 (6 bases each). V lost 2 bases and J lost 3, with 19 bases in between. This CDR3 region has 17 residues. From germline, CDR1 is KGHSH and CDR2 LQKENI. As DNA, the CDR3 is TGTGCCAGCTCACCAGACCTCTCCCGGGGGCAAAAAGAGACCCAGTACTTC. Encoded protein: CASSPDLSRGQKETQYF. The variable domain in full, completed from reference TRBV18 and TRBJ2-5, reads NAGVMQNPRHLVRRRGQEARLRCSPMKGHSHVYWYRQLPEEGLKFMVYLQKENIIDESGMPKERFSAEFPKEGPSILRIQQVVRGDSAAYFCASSPDLSRGQKETQYFGPGTRLLVL.

This clone came up a few times. The chain has TRBV27 and TRBJ1-6; no reliable D call. V was cut by 7 bases and J by 9 bases, with 16 bases left in between. The germline CDR1 and CDR2 sequences are MNHEY and SMNVEV (reference sequence). The CDR3 runs 14 residues. The CDR3 sequence: CASMLVGEGSPLHF. CDR3 bases: TGTGCCAGCATGTTAGTCGGGGAGGGTTCACCCCTCCACTTT.

The chain links TRBV29-1 to TRBJ1-2; maybe TRBD1 (5 bases). This CDR3 contains 13 residues. V was pared by 2 bases and J by 9 bases, with 16 bases between. CDR1 is SQVTM and CDR2 is ANQGSEA in the germline V gene. In DNA form, the CDR3 reads TGCAGCGTTGAATTCTGGGAGGGGAATAGCTACACCTTC. Translation: CSVEFWEGNSYTF.

The V gene is TRBV5-8, the J gene TRBJ1-1; 10 bases are shared with TRBD1. The CDR3 contains 15 residues. The V gene's germline CDR1 is SGHTS and CDR2 YDEGEE. Trimming took 0 bases from V and 5 from J; bases not matched to a gene: 4. CDR3 in DNA: TGTGCCAGCAGCTTGGCCTGGGACAGGGGAACTGAAGCTTTCTTT. Protein sequence: CASSLAWDRGTEAFF.